The present T cell receptor (beta chain) was sequenced within a study of T cell responses to AZD1222 COVID-19 vaccine. Comments on this clone: Its antigen remains unidentified.

The study, taken as a whole, reports: Across spike, vaccine-associated CD4 TCRs were found, dominant at 160-218 and 743-854. A mostly white British donor set with more females was recruited, and clonal diversity was possibly underestimated.

The CDR3 consists of 11 residues. Germline V gives CDR1 LNHDA, CDR2 SQIVND (reference sequence). The V and J ends lost 3 bases and 11 bases respectively, with 10 bases between them. Some clones are missing from TCRdb's copy, which holds only in-frame ones; the method was immunoSEQ multiplex PCR. This sample has around 200,000 clones, with around 88% found just once. The sequencing here drew on peripheral blood, taken on day 0 of AZD1222 vaccination. This clonotype was sampled from an adult in good health. V usage is TRBV19 and J usage is TRBJ1-1; D unclear. Here the CDR3 reads CASSIGGLAFF. The CDR3 DNA sequence: TGTGCCAGTAGTATCGGAGGGTTGGCTTTCTTT. The variable domain in full, with the rest retrieved from reference TRBV19 and TRBJ1-1, is DGGITQSPKYLFRKEGQNVTLSCEQNLNHDAMYWYRQDPGQGLRLIYYSQIVNDFQKGDIAEGYSVSREKKESFPLTVTSAQKNPTAFYLCASSIGGLAFFGQGTRLTVV.